Presented here are 6 T cell receptor beta chains from one specimen sequenced in a study of blood T cell repertoires in COVID-19. Method: immunoSEQ multiplex PCR; TCRdb's copy keeps in-frame clones and lacks some. The table has some 31,000 clones, roughly nine tenths seen once; the top ten hold roughly 9.5%. The source material was peripheral blood. These receptors were obtained from a human donor with active COVID-19. The donor label of this sample is uncertain.

This clone was seen only a few times. The rearrangement links TRBV27 to TRBJ2-2, with D tentatively TRBD1 (6 bases). The V gene's germline CDR1 is MNHEY and CDR2 SMNVEV (reference sequence). Trimming removed 7 bases at V and 0 bases at J, with 24 bases between. CDR3 length equals 19 residues. CDR3 coding DNA: TGTGCCAGCATCTCCCTAGGTGGGTGGGGGCGCGCGAACACCGGGGAGCTGTTTTTT. As protein: CASISLGGWGRANTGELFF.

CDR3 region: CASSQSDFTSTQYF. The CDR3 coding sequence is TGCGCCAGCAGCCAGTCGGACTTTACCTCGACCCAGTACTTC. V usage is TRBV4-1 and J usage is TRBJ2-5, with a tentative D call TRBD2 (5 bases). Germline V gene data show CDR1 as MGHRA and CDR2 as YSYEKL. Trimming took off 3 bases at V and 7 bases at J, with 15 bases between the two ends. The length of the CDR3 is 14 residues.

The V call is TRBV14, the J call TRBJ1-1, with TRBD1 identical over 10 bases. The CDR3 has 14 residues. V gave up 6 bases and J gave up 6 bases; unmatched junction bases: 7. The germline CDR1 and CDR2 sequences are SGHDN and FVKESK. CDR3 in DNA: TGTGCCAGCAGTCAGACAGGGGGCAACCCTGAAGCTTTCTTT. As protein: CASSQTGGNPEAFF.

The chain employs TRBV14 and TRBJ2-2; D remains ambiguous. V was trimmed by 4 bases and J by 1 base, leaving 10 bases between them. CDR1 and CDR2 (germline): SGHDN, FVKESK. The CDR3 totals 15 residues. CDR3 sequence reads: CASSREVGNTGELFF. DNA of the CDR3: TGTGCCAGCAGCCGAGAAGTCGGGAACACCGGGGAGCTGTTTTTT.

The CDR3 region has the DNA TGTGCCAGCAGCTTAGAACAGGGGACCGACAATGAGCAGTTCTTC. Its protein is CASSLEQGTDNEQFF. The V gene is TRBV7-3, the J gene TRBJ2-1, with 7 bases that match TRBD1. This CDR3 spans 15 amino acids. Trimming removed 2 bases from V and 5 bases from J; junction bases left unmatched: 6. Germline CDR1 SGHTA, CDR2 FQGTGA.

The chain joins TRBV5-4 to TRBJ2-7, with TRBD1 matching over 7 bases. This CDR3 spans 14 amino acids. Trimming at V came to 4 bases and at J to 0 bases, leaving 4 bases not matched to a gene. CDR1 is SGHNT and CDR2 is YYREEE in the germline V gene (reference sequence). The CDR3 loop reads CASSEGTVSYEQYF. The DNA for the CDR3 is TGTGCCAGCAGCGAAGGGACAGTCTCCTACGAGCAGTACTTC.